The 9 T cell receptor beta chains below were found in one sample sequenced in a study of response to subunit inactivated influenza vaccine. A single record per CDR3 protein comes from TCRdb applying MiXCR to the RT-PCR reads. Of more than 450,000 distinct CDR3 sequences in the sample, 10% to 15% were seen once. Source: PBMCs from blood, taken on the day of vaccination. Receptor source: a man aged 45-65 years who received an inactivated influenza vaccine.

The chain uses TRBV11-2 and TRBJ2-5; no firm D call. The ends were cut back, 0 bases at V and 5 bases at J, with 10 bases in the middle. Germline V gene sequence: CDR1 SGHAT, CDR2 FQNNGV. This CDR3 spans 14 amino acids. As DNA, the CDR3 is TGTGCCAGCAGCTTAGATCGAGAGTCTGAGACCCAGTACTTC. Protein sequence: CASSLDRESETQYF.

The genes are TRBV12-5 and TRBJ2-5; TRBD1 or TRBD2 may be the D gene (5 bases each). This CDR3 spans 13 amino acids. V lost 6 bases and J lost 5, with 13 bases in between. From germline, CDR1 is LGHNT and CDR2 FRNRAP. CDR3 bases: TGTGCTAGTGGCCAGGGACGGTCGGAGACCCAGTACTTC. It yields the protein CASGQGRSETQYF.

In this sample, this clonotype turned up a few times. The chain couples TRBV30 to TRBJ1-2; weak D call: TRBD1 (5 bases). The CDR3 length is 16 residues. V was clipped by 3 bases and J by 3 bases, with 20 bases between them. CDR1 is GTSNPN, CDR2 SVGIG, per germline (reference sequence). Written as DNA, the CDR3 is TGTGCCTGGAGACAATCCCCGGGACCCACAGACTATGGCTACACCTTC. It yields the protein CAWRQSPGPTDYGYTF.

The V and J genes are TRBV29-1 and TRBJ2-2, with D possibly TRBD1 on 6 matching bases. The CDR3 has 15 amino acids. V lost 7 bases to trimming and J lost 0 bases, with 15 bases between them. The germline V gene has CDR1 SQVTM and CDR2 ANQGSEA. The CDR3 nucleotides read TGCAGCGCTTCCACAGGGTTAACGAACACCGGGGAGCTGTTTTTT. Translation gives CSASTGLTNTGELFF.

This clonotype was seen repeatedly, ten times or more. One end of the junction fails to match germline, which may point to a read error. The chain has TRBV5-1 and TRBJ1-1; no clear D gene. Per germline, CDR1 SGHRS and CDR2 YFSETQ. This CDR3 is built from 12 residues. CDR3: CASSLVGTEAFF. CDR3 DNA: TGTGCCAGCAGCTTAGTGGGTACTGAAGCTTTCTTT.

This chain connects TRBV4-1 to TRBJ2-7; 7 nucleotides line up with TRBD1. Germline V gene data show CDR1 as MGHRA and CDR2 as YSYEKL. CDR3 length: 15 amino acids. Unmatched junction bases numbered 7, after V lost 2 bases and J lost 3 bases. The CDR3 protein is CASSQPRDSIYEQYF. In DNA form, the CDR3 reads TGCGCCAGCAGCCAACCAAGGGACAGTATCTACGAGCAGTACTTC.

In this sample, this clonotype turned up many times. V is TRBV7-8 and J is TRBJ2-3; the D gene is possibly TRBD1 (5 bases). The CDR3 consists of 14 residues. Deletions cut 7 bases from V and 2 bases from J, with 13 bases between. Looked up from germline, CDR1 is SGHVS and CDR2 is FQNEAQ. CDR3 loop: CASKYGATTDTQYF. CDR3 DNA: TGTGCCAGCAAGTATGGGGCGACCACAGATACGCAGTATTTT.

V is TRBV12-3 or TRBV12-4 and J is TRBJ1-6, with a weak D call TRBD1 (6 bases). V lost 6 bases and J lost 10, with 22 bases in between. The CDR3 runs to 16 residues. DNA for the CDR3: TGTGCCAGCAGCCACGCCGGGACTACTAGGGGGTCACCCCTCCACTTT. This encodes CASSHAGTTRGSPLHF.

This chain joins TRBV5-1 and TRBJ2-7, with TRBD1 identical over 9 bases. This CDR3 contains 15 residues. Trimming took 4 bases from V and 4 from J; bases not matched to a gene: 9. The germline V gene encodes CDR1 SGHRS and CDR2 YFSETQ. The CDR3 sequence is CASSPTGGKVYEQYF. The DNA of the CDR3 is TGCGCCAGCAGCCCGACAGGGGGGAAGGTTTACGAGCAGTACTTC.